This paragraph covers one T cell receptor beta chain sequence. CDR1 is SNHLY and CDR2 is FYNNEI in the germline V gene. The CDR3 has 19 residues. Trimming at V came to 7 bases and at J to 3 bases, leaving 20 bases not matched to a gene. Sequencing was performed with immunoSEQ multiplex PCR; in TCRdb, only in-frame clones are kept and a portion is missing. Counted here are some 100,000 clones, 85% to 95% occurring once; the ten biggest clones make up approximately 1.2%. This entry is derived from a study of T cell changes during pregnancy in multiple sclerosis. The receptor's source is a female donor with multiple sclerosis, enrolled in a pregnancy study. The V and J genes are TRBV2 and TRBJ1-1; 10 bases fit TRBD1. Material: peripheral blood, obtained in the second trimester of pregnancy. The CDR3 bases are TGTGCCAGCAATCGACAGGGGGCGAGTATATTTGGTCGGGACACTGAAGCTTTCTTT. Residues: CASNRQGASIFGRDTEAFF.